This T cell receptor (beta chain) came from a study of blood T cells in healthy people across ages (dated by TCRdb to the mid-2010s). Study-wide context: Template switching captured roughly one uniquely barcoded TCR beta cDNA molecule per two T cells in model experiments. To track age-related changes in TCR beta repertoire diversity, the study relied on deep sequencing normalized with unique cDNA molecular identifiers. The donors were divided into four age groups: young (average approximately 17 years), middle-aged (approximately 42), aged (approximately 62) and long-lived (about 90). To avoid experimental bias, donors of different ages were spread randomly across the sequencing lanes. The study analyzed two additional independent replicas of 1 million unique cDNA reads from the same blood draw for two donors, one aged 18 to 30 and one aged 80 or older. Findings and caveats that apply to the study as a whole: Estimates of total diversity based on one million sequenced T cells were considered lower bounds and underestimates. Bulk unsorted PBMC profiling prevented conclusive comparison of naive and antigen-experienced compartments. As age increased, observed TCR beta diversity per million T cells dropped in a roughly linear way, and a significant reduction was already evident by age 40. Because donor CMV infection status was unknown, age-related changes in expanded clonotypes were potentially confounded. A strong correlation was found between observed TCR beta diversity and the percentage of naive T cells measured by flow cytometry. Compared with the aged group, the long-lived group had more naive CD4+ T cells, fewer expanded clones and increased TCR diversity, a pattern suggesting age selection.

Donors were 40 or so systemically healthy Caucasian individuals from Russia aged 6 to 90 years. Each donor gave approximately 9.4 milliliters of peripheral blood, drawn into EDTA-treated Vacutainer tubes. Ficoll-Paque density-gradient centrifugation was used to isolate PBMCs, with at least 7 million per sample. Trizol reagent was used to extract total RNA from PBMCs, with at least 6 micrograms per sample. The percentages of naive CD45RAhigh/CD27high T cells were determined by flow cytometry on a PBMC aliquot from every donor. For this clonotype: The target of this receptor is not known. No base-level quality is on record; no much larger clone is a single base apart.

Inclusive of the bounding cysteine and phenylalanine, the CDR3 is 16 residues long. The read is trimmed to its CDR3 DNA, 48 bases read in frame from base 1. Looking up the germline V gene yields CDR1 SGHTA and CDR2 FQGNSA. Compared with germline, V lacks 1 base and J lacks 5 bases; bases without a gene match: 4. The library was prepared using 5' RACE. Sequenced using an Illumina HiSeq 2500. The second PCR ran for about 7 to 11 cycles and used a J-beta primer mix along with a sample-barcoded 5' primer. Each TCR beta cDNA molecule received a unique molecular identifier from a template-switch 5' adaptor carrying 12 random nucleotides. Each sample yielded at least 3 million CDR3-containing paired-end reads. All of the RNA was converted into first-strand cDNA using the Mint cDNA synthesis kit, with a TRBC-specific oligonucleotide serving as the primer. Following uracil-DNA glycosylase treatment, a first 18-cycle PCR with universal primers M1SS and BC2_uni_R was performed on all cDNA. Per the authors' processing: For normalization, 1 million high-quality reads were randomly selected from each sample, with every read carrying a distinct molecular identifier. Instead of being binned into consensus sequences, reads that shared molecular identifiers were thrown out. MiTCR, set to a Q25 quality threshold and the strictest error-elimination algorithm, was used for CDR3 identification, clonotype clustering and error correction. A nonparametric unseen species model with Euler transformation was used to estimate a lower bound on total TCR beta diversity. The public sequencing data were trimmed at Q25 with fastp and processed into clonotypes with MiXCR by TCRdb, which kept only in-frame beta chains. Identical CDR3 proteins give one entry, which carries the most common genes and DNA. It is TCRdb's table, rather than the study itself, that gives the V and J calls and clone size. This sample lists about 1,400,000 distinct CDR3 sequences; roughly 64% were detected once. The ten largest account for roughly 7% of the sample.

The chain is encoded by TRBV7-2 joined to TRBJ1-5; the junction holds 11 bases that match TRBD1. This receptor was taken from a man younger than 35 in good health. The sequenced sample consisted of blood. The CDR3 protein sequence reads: CASSLVGTGGDQPQHF. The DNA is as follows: TGTGCCAGCAGCTTAGTAGGGACAGGGGGGGATCAGCCCCAGCATTTT.